This T cell receptor (beta chain) stems from a study of shared T cell receptors in the human thymus. Only in-frame clones appear in the TCRdb table, and some are missing; sequencing was by immunoSEQ multiplex PCR. The data hold 700,000 to 750,000 clones, with approximately 83% observed a single time. With 7 bases clipped from V and 4 bases from J, the junction kept 6 bases outside the gene matches. Germline lookup yields CDR1 SQVTM and CDR2 ANQGSEA. The CDR3 length is 12 residues. A further study also used this sample, focusing on human thymus T cells. That work states: Thymus tissue for the work was resected from patients undergoing corrective heart surgery. What related research reported was that thymic repertoires overlapped highly among unrelated individuals.

The chain uses TRBV29-1 and TRBJ1-1; TRBD1 matches at 7 bases. The sequence derives from a girl under three years old with a congenital heart defect. The sequencing input was thymocytes. In DNA, the CDR3 is TGCAGCGGTCAACAGGGGAGCACTGAAGCTTTCTTT. It is translated as CSGQQGSTEAFF.